This T cell receptor beta chain was recovered during a study of identical twins. With template switching, a universal primer site was added, and the cDNA carried unique molecular identifiers. Via MiXCR, TCRdb re-called the 5' RACE reads, giving one row per CDR3 protein. The data show 550,000 to 700,000 distinct CDR3 sequences, with 21% seen just once and 4% to 4.5% held by the top ten. V lost 11 bases and J lost 2; bases outside the gene matches: 9. Germline values: CDR1 SEHNR, CDR2 FQNEAQ (reference sequence). This CDR3 comprises 14 residues. This sample was shared with a second study, whose subject was T cells expressing NK-cell markers.

Source material: PBMCs. The chain combines TRBV7-9 with TRBJ2-1; TRBD2 aligns across 7 bases. This TCR was recovered from a young woman in good health. The CDR3 region has the DNA TGTGCCGGGGGGAGGGCGGACCCCTACAATGAGCAGTTCTTC. Translation: CAGGRADPYNEQFF.